This T cell receptor beta chain was observed in a study of blood T cell repertoires in COVID-19. Methods used by the authors: Reference gene primers were amplified, and this amplification served to estimate nucleated cell counts. Libraries were prepared by immunoSEQ multiplex PCR; TCRdb keeps only in-frame clonotypes and omits some of them. Clone size and the V and J calls come from that table; the DNA yielded D and trimming. The data hold about 290,000 clones, with just under 90% observed a single time. The CDR3 length is 17 residues. Germline values: CDR1 MNHNS, CDR2 SASEGT. Losses at the gene ends were 1 base for V and 8 bases for J; bases not matched to a gene: 8.

The TCR sequence derives from a woman aged 30 to 39 with COVID-19, enrolled during active disease. Sequencing was done on a sample of peripheral blood. V gene TRBV6-1 combines with J gene TRBJ1-6; 10 nucleotides line up with TRBD1. The CDR3 DNA reads as TGTGCCAGCAGTGAAGGGGTAGGACAGGGGGTGGATTCACCCCTCCACTTT. Its protein is CASSEGVGQGVDSPLHF.